A selection of T cell receptor beta chains follows, all from one sample in a study of regulatory and conventional T cells in RAG deficiency. TCRdb's copy holds only in-frame clones and misses some; the assay was immunoSEQ multiplex PCR. The sample includes around 12,000 clones, around 92% of them seen just once. The same data also went into a second study, on regulatory T cells.

Sequencing was done on a sample of CD4+ effector T cells sorted from blood. Source of these receptors: a human donor in good health. The conserved cysteine and the conserved F or W are not part of the CDR3 here. Each record gives: V gene, clone size, CDR3 protein. Clone size appears in some rows only: once, few, many, or a class for an expanded clone.

TRBV28 few ASSFGGGYGYT
TRBV5-4 - ASSLAQGKTGELF
TRBV6-1 once ASTEGDRGYGYT
TRBV27 - ASSLYGVASNQPQH
TRBV4-1 - ASSQPTEKTDYGYT
TRBV18 - ASSPQGFGTIYEQY
TRBV27 - ASSSLYEQY
TRBV6-4 - ASSHTSGVNTGELF
TRBV9 - ASSSLGQGLSGYT
TRBV6-1 - ASSGRMNTEAF
TRBV6-5 - ASSFASTDTQY
TRBV2 - ASSEGTIGNTIY